This entry features one TCR beta chain sequence. Between the trimmed V and J ends, which lost 1 base and 0 bases, there was a span of 9 bases. This CDR3 is built from 14 residues. Looked up from germline, CDR1 is GTSNPN and CDR2 is SVGIG (reference sequence). This entry belongs to a study of cytomegalovirus exposure and HLA in healthy donors. Across the study: It was reported in a later analysis that the same platform had been used for the 90 to 150 validation repertoires as for the approximately 700 first-cohort repertoires.

The table came from immunoSEQ multiplex PCR; TCRdb's copy has only in-frame clones and leaves some out. The top ten hold around 15% of the sample, which has 180,000 or so clones, 84% seen once. An approximately 130-subject validation cohort, separate from the 666-subject first cohort, supplied the donors. Sequencing was carried out using PBMCs. V and J are TRBV30 and TRBJ2-5, with D tentatively TRBD2 (5 bases). This receptor was identified in a woman aged 30 to 39 in good health and CMV-seropositive. CDR3 in DNA: TGTGCCTGGAGTGGTGGACTTTACCAAGAGACCCAGTACTTC. Protein: CAWSGGLYQETQYF. Using reference TRBV30 and TRBJ2-5 for the parts outside the CDR3, the full variable domain is SQTIHQWPATLVQPVGSPLSLECTVEGTSNPNLYWYRQAAGRGLQLLFYSVGIGQISSEVPQNLSASRPQDRQFILSSKKLLLSDSGFYLCAWSGGLYQETQYFGPGTRLLVL.